The 27 T cell receptor beta chains below come from one sample, sequenced in a study of T cell responses to AZD1222 COVID-19 vaccine. Assay: immunoSEQ multiplex PCR; the TCRdb copy retains only in-frame clones and omits some. The table lists 110,000 or so clones, roughly 89% of them singletons. Sequencing was performed on peripheral blood, taken 28 days after the second AZD1222 dose. All receptors derive from an adult who received the AZD1222 COVID-19 vaccine.

The CDR3 nucleotides are TGTGCCAGCAGCTTGGCCCGGGGAGGGACTAATGAAAAACTGTTTTTT. Its protein product is CASSLARGGTNEKLFF. The rearrangement joins TRBV5-5 to TRBJ1-4; no firm D call. This CDR3 spans 16 amino acids. Trimming left V 0 bases short and J 2 bases short, with 11 bases between. Germline CDR1 is SGHKS and CDR2 is YYEKEE (reference sequence).

This chain connects TRBV7-3 to TRBJ2-7, with 7 bases aligning to TRBD1. Germline CDR1 and CDR2: SGHTA and FQGTGA. There are 16 residues in the CDR3. The V gene end was trimmed by 3 bases and the J gene end by 1 base; junction bases not matched to a gene: 9. The CDR3 region has the DNA TGTGCCAGCAGCTTGGAAGGGGGCGCGAAGTCCTACGAGCAGTACTTC. This translates into CASSLEGGAKSYEQYF. The complete variable domain, with remaining parts taken from reference TRBV7-3 and TRBJ2-7, reads GAGVSQTPSNKVTEKGKYVELRCDPISGHTALYWYRQSLGQGPEFLIYFQGTGAADDSGLPNDRFFAVRPEGSVSTLKIQRTERGDSAVYLCASSLEGGAKSYEQYFGPGTRLTVT.

CDR3 sequence reads: CASSVTPYSRGYEQYF. In nucleotides, the CDR3 is TGTGCCAGCAGCGTAACCCCCTATAGCCGGGGGTACGAGCAGTACTTC. The chain uses TRBV9 and TRBJ2-7; D is perhaps TRBD2 (6 bases). The CDR3 spans 16 residues. V was cut by 1 base and J by 4 bases, with 18 bases left in between. The V gene's germline CDR1 is SGDLS and CDR2 YYNGEE.

The chain employs TRBV11-1 and TRBJ2-3; 8 bases are a match to TRBD1. Germline V gene lookup returns CDR1 SGHAT and CDR2 FQDESV (reference sequence). The CDR3 is made up of 15 amino acids. V shed 2 bases, J shed 2 bases, and the junction held 3 bases outside the gene matches. The DNA of the CDR3 is TGTGCCAGCAGCTTACCAGGGGGCCTCACAGATACGCAGTATTTT. Protein product: CASSLPGGLTDTQYF.

The chain has TRBV6-2 or TRBV6-3 and TRBJ1-1; TRBD1 matches 11 bases. The V gene's germline CDR1 is MNHEY and CDR2 SVGEGT. The CDR3 totals 15 residues. V was pared by 4 bases and J by 4 bases, with 5 bases of the junction left unmatched. CDR3 protein: CASSSGDRGGTEAFF. CDR3 DNA: TGTGCCAGCAGTTCGGGGGACAGGGGGGGCACTGAAGCTTTCTTT.

The rearrangement links TRBV18 to TRBJ2-3, with D uncertain. The CDR3 length is 15 residues. V lost 8 bases, J lost 2 bases, and 17 bases lay in between. Germline V gene lookup returns CDR1 KGHSH and CDR2 LQKENI. The CDR3 loop reads CASLRGDPNTDTQYF. DNA of the CDR3: TGTGCCAGCCTCCGAGGTGATCCTAACACAGATACGCAGTATTTT.

This sequence joins TRBV11-2 and TRBJ2-5, with D possibly TRBD1 on 6 matching bases. The length of the CDR3 is 14 residues. V was trimmed by 5 bases and J by 1 base, leaving 11 bases between them. From germline, CDR1 is SGHAT and CDR2 FQNNGV. The CDR3 spells CASSAWTAQETQYF. The CDR3 nucleotides read TGTGCCAGCAGCGCATGGACAGCCCAAGAGACCCAGTACTTC. Full variable domain (missing parts from reference TRBV11-2 and TRBJ2-5): EAGVAQSPRYKIIEKRQSVAFWCNPISGHATLYWYQQILGQGPKLLIQFQNNGVVDDSQLPKDRFSAERLKGVDSTLKIQPAKLEDSAVYLCASSAWTAQETQYFGPGTRLLVL.

The chain recombines TRBV30 with TRBJ1-6; D unresolved. V lost 0 bases and J 10 bases, leaving 10 bases between the germline ends. The CDR3 totals 13 residues. From germline, CDR1 is GTSNPN and CDR2 SVGIG (reference sequence). CDR3 amino acids: CAWSVRAGSPLHF. As DNA, the CDR3 is TGTGCCTGGAGTGTTAGGGCTGGATCACCCCTCCACTTT.

This clone was detected once. The V gene is TRBV3-1 (or the pseudogene TRBV3-2), the J gene TRBJ1-6; 7 bases align to TRBD1. Looked up from germline, CDR1 is LGHDT and CDR2 is YNNKEL (reference sequence). Trimming removed 7 bases from V and 7 bases from J; junction bases left unmatched: 7. The CDR3 totals 14 residues. The CDR3 DNA reads as TGTGCCAGCAACCCCGGGACAGACAATTCACCCCTCCACTTT. This encodes CASNPGTDNSPLHF.

This chain uses TRBV18 with TRBJ1-4, with 7 bases aligning to TRBD1. The germline CDR1 and CDR2 sequences are KGHSH and LQKENI. The CDR3 spans 15 residues. V shed 0 bases, J shed 6 bases, and the junction held 4 bases outside the gene matches. The CDR3 reads CASSPPGQPDEKLFF. CDR3 DNA sequence: TGTGCCAGCTCACCACCGGGACAGCCCGATGAAAAACTGTTTTTT.

This chain joins TRBV2 and TRBJ2-7, with 10 bases matching TRBD2. Germline values: CDR1 SNHLY, CDR2 FYNNEI. The CDR3 has 15 amino acids. J lost 4 bases, V lost 3 bases, and 6 bases had no gene match. DNA for the CDR3: TGTGCCAGCAGTGAGCCTAGCGGGGGAGGGTACGAGCAGTACTTC. Amino acids: CASSEPSGGGYEQYF.

The V and J genes are TRBV6-5 and TRBJ2-3; perhaps TRBD2 as D (5 bases). CDR1 and CDR2 from the germline V gene are MNHEY and SVGAGI. This CDR3 is 16 amino acids long. V was clipped by 2 bases and J by 0 bases, with 12 bases between them. CDR3 DNA: TGTGCCAGCAGTTACATGAGGAGCGGCAGCACAGATACGCAGTATTTT. Protein sequence: CASSYMRSGSTDTQYF.

This clone has more than one count but fewer than ten. V is TRBV11-3 and J is TRBJ1-1, with TRBD1 matching 7 bases. Germline loops: CDR1 SGHNT, CDR2 YENEEA. This CDR3 spans 14 amino acids. The V segment lost 5 bases and the J segment 4 bases; nucleotides outside the gene matches: 7. The CDR3 reads CASSPRQGRTEAFF. CDR3 DNA sequence: TGTGCCAGCAGCCCGAGACAGGGTCGCACTGAAGCTTTCTTT.

The chain couples TRBV4-3 to TRBJ2-3; 11 bases map to TRBD2. J gave up 6 bases and V 4 bases, and 9 bases lay outside the gene matches. Germline V gives CDR1 LGHNA, CDR2 YSLEER. This CDR3 region has 16 residues. The CDR3 bases are TGCGCCAGCAGCCCCACGGGACTAGCGGATCAGGATACGCAGTATTTT. Protein product: CASSPTGLADQDTQYF.

The table lists this clone with a few counts. CDR3 region: CASSHVTGSVGAFF. DNA of the CDR3: TGCGCCAGCAGCCACGTGACAGGTTCCGTTGGCGCTTTCTTT. The J gene is TRBJ1-1, the V gene TRBV4-1, with D perhaps TRBD1 (6 bases). The germline V and J ends were trimmed by 3 bases and 11 bases, with 19 bases remaining between them. The CDR3 has 14 residues. The germline V gene has CDR1 MGHRA and CDR2 YSYEKL.

The chain employs TRBV12-5 and TRBJ1-2; D is ambiguous. With 9 bases removed from V and 4 bases from J, the gap between germline ends came to 12 bases. Germline CDR1 reads LGHNT; CDR2 reads FRNRAP. The CDR3 covers 12 residues. The CDR3 bases are TGTGCTAGCCGGGATGATTCCTATGGCTACACCTTC. Its protein product is CASRDDSYGYTF. The variable domain in full, completed from reference TRBV12-5 and TRBJ1-2, reads DARVTQTPRHKVTEMGQEVTMRCQPILGHNTVFWYRQTMMQGLELLAYFRNRAPLDDSGMPKDRFSAEMPDATLATLKIQPSEPRDSAVYFCASRDDSYGYTFGSGTRLTVV.

This clone was detected once. The chain is built from TRBV10-2 and TRBJ2-7; D might be TRBD1 (6 bases). Germline V gene data show CDR1 as WSHSY and CDR2 as SAAADI. V lost 0 bases and J 3 bases, leaving 18 bases between the germline ends. This CDR3 is built from 17 residues. CDR3 loop: CASSESLLGGLVYEQYF. DNA for the CDR3: TGCGCCAGCAGTGAGTCCCTGTTAGGGGGTTTAGTCTACGAGCAGTACTTC.

The rearrangement links TRBV21-1 to TRBJ2-2; the D segment call TRBD1 is taken from the table without a DNA check. TRBV21-1 is marked as a pseudogene. The CDR3 is 20 residues long. This chain's CDR3 is CASSKIRGHRALSNTGELFF. CDR3 DNA sequence: TGTGCCAGCAGCAAAATCCGGGGACACCGGGCCCTTTCGAACACCGGGGAGCTGTTTTTT.

This clone was found once. This chain links TRBV30 with TRBJ2-1, with a weak D call TRBD2 (7 bases). Trimming took 4 bases from V and 5 from J, leaving 12 bases between them. The CDR3 has 13 residues. Germline V lookup: CDR1 GTSNPN, CDR2 SVGIG (reference sequence). In nucleotides, the CDR3 is TGTGCCTGGAATCGGGGGGCGAACAATGAGCAGTTCTTC. Its translation is CAWNRGANNEQFF.

V gene TRBV30 combines with J gene TRBJ2-7, with a possible D match to TRBD2 (6 bases). Germline V gene lookup returns CDR1 GTSNPN and CDR2 SVGIG (reference sequence). The CDR3 length is 15 residues. Trimming removed 4 bases at V and 2 bases at J, with 18 bases between. The CDR3 sequence is CAWIPRGSGTYEQYF. The CDR3 bases are TGTGCCTGGATCCCCCGCGGTAGCGGTACCTACGAGCAGTACTTC.

The table lists this clone with a few counts. The rearrangement uses TRBV12-3 or TRBV12-4 and TRBJ1-2; TRBD1 matches 10 bases. The J segment lost 4 bases and the V segment lost 5 bases, leaving 1 base of the junction unmatched. The CDR3 has 13 amino acids. In nucleotides, the CDR3 is TGTGCCAGCAGTCGGACAGGGGGCTATGGCTACACCTTC. Residues: CASSRTGGYGYTF.

This chain connects TRBV11-2 to TRBJ2-1; D call uncertain. V dropped 2 bases and J dropped 7 bases, with 9 bases sitting between them. This CDR3 has 13 residues. CDR1 is SGHAT and CDR2 is FQNNGV in the germline V gene. The CDR3 sequence is CASSLPQLNEQFF. CDR3 nucleotides: TGTGCCAGCAGCTTACCCCAGTTGAATGAGCAGTTCTTC. Combining the CDR3 with reference TRBV11-2 and TRBJ2-1 gives the whole variable domain EAGVAQSPRYKIIEKRQSVAFWCNPISGHATLYWYQQILGQGPKLLIQFQNNGVVDDSQLPKDRFSAERLKGVDSTLKIQPAKLEDSAVYLCASSLPQLNEQFFGPGTRLTVL.

This chain uses TRBV5-4 with TRBJ2-5, with D possibly being TRBD1 or TRBD2 (6 bases each). The CDR3 totals 15 residues. CDR1 SGHNT and CDR2 YYREEE come from the germline V gene (reference sequence). V dropped 0 bases and J dropped 4 bases, with 13 bases sitting between them. CDR3 coding DNA: TGTGCCAGCAGCTTGGGCCATGGAGGGGGAGAGACCCAGTACTTC. As protein: CASSLGHGGGETQYF.

This chain joins TRBV6-5 and TRBJ1-1; 9 bases agree with TRBD1. The trim removed 0 bases at V and 1 base at J, leaving 3 bases unmatched. Germline CDR1 and CDR2: MNHEY and SVGAGI. The CDR3 sequence is 16 residues long. In DNA form, the CDR3 reads TGTGCCAGCAGTTACTCGGGGACAGGGTGGAACACTGAAGCTTTCTTT. Protein: CASSYSGTGWNTEAFF.

V gene TRBV6-5 combines with J gene TRBJ2-2, with 10 bases aligning to TRBD1. This CDR3 spans 15 amino acids. CDR1 is MNHEY, CDR2 SVGAGI, per germline. The V and J ends lost 2 bases and 7 bases, in that order; junction bases with no gene match: 4. CDR3 in DNA: TGTGCCAGCAGTTACGACAGGGGGCTTGGCGGGGAGCTGTTTTTT. Protein product: CASSYDRGLGGELFF.

This chain links TRBV20-1 with TRBJ2-7; TRBD2 agrees at 8 bases. The V and J ends lost 3 bases and 3 bases, in that order; junction bases with no gene match: 10. This CDR3 has 15 amino acids. Germline V gene data show CDR1 as DFQATT and CDR2 as SNEGSKA (reference sequence). The CDR3 sequence is CSASRPGGRNYEQYF. DNA of the CDR3: TGCAGTGCTAGTAGACCCGGCGGGAGGAACTACGAGCAGTACTTC.

V gene TRBV9 combines with J gene TRBJ2-1; 8 nucleotides line up with TRBD2. CDR3 length equals 15 residues. J lost 8 bases, V lost 2 bases, and 9 bases had no gene match. CDR1 SGDLS and CDR2 YYNGEE come from the germline V gene. The CDR3 here is CASSVSGGPLDEQFF. The CDR3 coding sequence is TGTGCCAGCAGCGTGTCGGGAGGGCCTCTGGATGAGCAGTTCTTC. Looking up the rest from reference TRBV9 and TRBJ2-1 gives the full variable domain: DSGVTQTPKHLITATGQRVTLRCSPRSGDLSVYWYQQSLDQGLQFLIQYYNGEERAKGNILERFSAQQFPDLHSELNLSSLELGDSALYFCASSVSGGPLDEQFFGPGTRLTVL.